A single sample is the source of the 9 T cell receptor beta chains below, sequenced in a study of shared clonotypes between healthy human individuals. Naive CD8 cells lacked CD45RO, underwent positive selection for CCR7 and left out terminally differentiated effector memory CD45RA+ cells. Measured with immunoSEQ multiplex PCR; TCRdb has only the in-frame clones, and not every one. The table records roughly 2,000,000 clones, 85% to 95% of them present only once. The sequenced sample consisted of naive CD8+ T cells from PBMCs. These receptor sequences come from a man between 18 and 35 years old in good health. Some clones in this sample may be carry-over from other donors' samples.

J is TRBJ2-5 and V is TRBV5-1; TRBD1 is a possible D gene (6 bases). Trimming shortened V by 2 bases and J by 3 bases, and 17 bases separated the two germline ends. This CDR3 has 16 residues. Germline-derived CDR1 and CDR2 are SGHRS and YFSETQ. The CDR3 sequence is CASSFLPQRGKETQYF. CDR3 in DNA: TGCGCCAGCAGCTTTTTACCCCAGAGGGGGAAAGAGACCCAGTACTTC.

The chain joins TRBV6-5 to TRBJ2-1; TRBD2 aligns across 7 bases. The CDR3 covers 16 residues. After removal of 0 bases from V and 7 bases from J, the junction contained 9 bases not matched to a gene. Germline assignment: CDR1 MNHEY and CDR2 SVGAGI. The CDR3 sequence is CASSYSMGGRTNEQFF. As DNA, the CDR3 is TGTGCCAGCAGTTACTCGATGGGGGGGAGGACGAATGAGCAGTTCTTC.

With regard to this clone: This sample also contains other DNA sequences that code for the same CDR3. The rearrangement uses TRBV7-9 and TRBJ2-7; D remains ambiguous. The CDR3 covers 12 residues. V lost 1 base to trimming and J lost 4 bases, with 5 bases between them. Germline V gene sequence: CDR1 SEHNR, CDR2 FQNEAQ (reference sequence). For the CDR3, the DNA is TGTGCCAGCAGCTTAGGCGCGTACGAGCAGTACTTC. This translates into CASSLGAYEQYF.

Written as DNA, the CDR3 is TGTGCCAGCTCACCAGACAGGGGCCCCCTGACTAAACTGTTTTTT. As protein: CASSPDRGPLTKLFF. The chain recombines TRBV18 with TRBJ1-4; 8 nucleotides line up with TRBD1. With V trimmed by 2 bases and J by 11 bases, 10 bases remained unmatched. Germline loops: CDR1 KGHSH, CDR2 LQKENI. The CDR3 loop spans 15 amino acids.

The rearrangement links TRBV23-1 to TRBJ1-1, with D possibly matching TRBD1 (5 bases). TRBV23-1 is treated as an ORF (open reading frame) with a function not yet certain. Trimming cost V 3 bases and J 6 bases, with 23 bases left between them. The CDR3 length is 17 residues. CDR3 sequence: CASSQTLAVRGSSEAFF. In nucleotides, the CDR3 is TGCGCCAGCAGTCAGACACTCGCCGTCCGGGGGTCCTCTGAAGCTTTCTTT.

The gene calls are TRBV19 and TRBJ1-5, with D possibly TRBD1 on 5 matching bases. This CDR3 spans 15 amino acids. The germline V gene encodes CDR1 LNHDA and CDR2 SQIVND (reference sequence). V lost 6 bases to trimming and J lost 1 base, with 13 bases between them. The CDR3 nucleotides read TGTGCCAGTAGATGGGGGGGGACGAGCAATCAGCCCCAGCATTTT. Encoded protein: CASRWGGTSNQPQHF.

The CDR3 here is CAISRAAEARVYEQYF. The CDR3 region has the DNA TGTGCCATCAGCCGAGCGGCAGAGGCTAGGGTCTACGAGCAGTACTTC. This chain links TRBV10-3 with TRBJ2-7; a possible D gene is TRBD2 (5 bases). In germline, CDR1 is ENHRY, CDR2 SYGVKD. Trimming shortened V by 6 bases and J by 3 bases, and 21 bases separated the two germline ends. The CDR3 runs to 16 residues.

The chain joins TRBV6-6 to TRBJ2-1; D not resolved. V was trimmed by 6 bases and J by 4 bases, leaving 16 bases between them. Per the germline V gene, CDR1 is MNHNY and CDR2 is SVGAGI (reference sequence). The CDR3 is made up of 15 amino acids. The CDR3 loop is CASRPDRYLYNEQFF. CDR3 nucleotides: TGTGCCAGCAGACCGGACCGTTATTTGTACAATGAGCAGTTCTTC.

CDR3 protein: CASSQTGIYEQYF. CDR3 coding DNA: TGTGCCAGCAGTCAGACAGGGATCTACGAGCAGTACTTC. The chain uses TRBV6-1 and TRBJ2-7; TRBD1 aligns across 7 bases. Germline V lookup: CDR1 MNHNS, CDR2 SASEGT. J gave up 3 bases and V 5 bases, and 4 bases lay outside the gene matches. The CDR3 extends over 13 amino acids.